This TCR beta chain was observed in a study of T cell repertoires in cytomegalovirus infection. On the study more broadly: In public TCR beta signatures, there were indications of both CMV infection and matching HLA type.

This clonotype was seen many times. Its cognate antigen is unknown. The length of the CDR3 is 14 residues. CDR1 and CDR2 from the germline V gene are MNHEY and SMNVEV (reference sequence). V was trimmed by 3 bases and J by 2 bases, leaving 11 bases between them. TCRdb recomputed calls from the reads with MiXCR, one row per CDR3 protein. Here the sample spans about 260,000 distinct CDR3 sequences, roughly an eighth being singletons. Study observations and caveats: Dominant in the ex vivo response were TCR beta clonotypes restricted by HLA-C and specific for CMV. Pooled public TCR beta family frequency picked out CMV carriers with the relevant HLA.

The source material was PBMCs. The J gene is TRBJ2-7, the V gene TRBV27, with a tentative D call TRBD2 (6 bases). The clonotype was recovered from a human donor in good health (CMV status not recorded). Some clones in this sample may be carry-over from other donors' samples. Here the CDR3 DNA reads TGTGCCAGCAGTTTTCTAGCGACTACCTACGAGCAGTACTTC. The encoded protein is CASSFLATTYEQYF.